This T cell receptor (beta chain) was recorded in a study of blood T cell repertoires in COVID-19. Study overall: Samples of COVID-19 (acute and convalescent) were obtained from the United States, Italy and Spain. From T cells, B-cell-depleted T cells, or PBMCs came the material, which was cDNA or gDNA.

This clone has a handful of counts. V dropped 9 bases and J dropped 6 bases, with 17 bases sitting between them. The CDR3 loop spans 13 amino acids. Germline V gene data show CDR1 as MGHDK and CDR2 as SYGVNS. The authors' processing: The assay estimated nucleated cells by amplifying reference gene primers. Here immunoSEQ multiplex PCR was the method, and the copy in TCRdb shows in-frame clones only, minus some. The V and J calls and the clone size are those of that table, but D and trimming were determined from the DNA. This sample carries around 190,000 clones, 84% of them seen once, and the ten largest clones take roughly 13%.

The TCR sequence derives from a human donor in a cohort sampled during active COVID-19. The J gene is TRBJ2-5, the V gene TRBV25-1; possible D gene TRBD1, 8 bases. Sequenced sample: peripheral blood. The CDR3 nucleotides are TGTGCCAGTATCGGACAGGGAGGGAAGACCCAGTACTTC. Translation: CASIGQGGKTQYF.